This T cell receptor (beta chain) was obtained from a study of cytotoxic CD8 clonotypes in ibrutinib-treated CLL. Germline loops: CDR1 SGHNT, CDR2 YENEEA. Deletions cut 1 base from V and 10 bases from J, with 13 bases between. The length of the CDR3 is 13 residues. Notes on this clone: Its antigen is not known.

The study's findings and limits: Contraction or stability on treatment was seen for public clonotypes, which were uncommon.

Only in-frame clones appear in the TCRdb table, and some are missing; sequencing was by immunoSEQ multiplex PCR. Of approximately 5,900 clones detected, 65% to 75% appear once; the ten largest clones hold roughly 4.9%. The J gene is TRBJ1-2, the V gene TRBV11-3; D perhaps matches TRBD1 (6 bases). The sequenced sample was PBMCs, obtained before ibrutinib treatment. This clonotype originated in a human donor with chronic lymphocytic leukemia. The CDR3 loop is CASSLAQGFNYTF. The DNA of the CDR3 is TGTGCCAGCAGCTTAGCACAGGGATTTAACTACACCTTC.